The clone carrying this TCR beta chain was found once. The sample has other DNA sequences that encode this CDR3 too. Per the study methods: How many nucleated cells were present was estimated from reference gene primer amplification. Clones were read by immunoSEQ multiplex PCR, and TCRdb kept only the in-frame ones, dropping some. V, J and clone size are taken as reported in that table, and D and trimming were inferred from the DNA itself. The repertoire consists of about 310,000 clones, with roughly 89% occurring once and the leading ten covering approximately 5.2%. This sample is part of a study of blood T cell repertoires in COVID-19. Overall study: Nucleic acid was either cDNA or gDNA, and it came from T cells, B-cell-depleted T cells, or PBMCs.

Trimming removed 4 bases from V and 0 bases from J, with 10 bases in between. The CDR3 totals 15 residues. Germline CDR1 is SGHRS and CDR2 is YFSETQ. Participants were aged about 18 to 89 years from about two dozen US areas. Membership in each cohort depended on participant-reported clinical history. The chain joins TRBV5-1 to TRBJ1-4; D not certain. The sample consisted of PBMCs or T cells enriched from blood (not recorded which). This receptor was taken from a man in his sixties who had recovered from COVID-19. In DNA, the CDR3 is TGCGCCAGCAGCCCGGGTTCTGCAACTAATGAAAAACTGTTTTTT. Translated, it gives CASSPGSATNEKLFF.